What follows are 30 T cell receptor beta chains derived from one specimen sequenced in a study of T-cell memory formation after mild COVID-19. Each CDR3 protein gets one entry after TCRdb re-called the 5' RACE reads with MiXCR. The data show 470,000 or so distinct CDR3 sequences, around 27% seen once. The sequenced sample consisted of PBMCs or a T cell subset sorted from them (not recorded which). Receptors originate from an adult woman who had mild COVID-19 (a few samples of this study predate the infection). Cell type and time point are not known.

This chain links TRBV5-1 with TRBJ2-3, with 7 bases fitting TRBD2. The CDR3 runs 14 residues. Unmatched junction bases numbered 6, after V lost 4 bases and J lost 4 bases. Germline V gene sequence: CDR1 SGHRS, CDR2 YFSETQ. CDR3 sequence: CASSGGRGADTQYF. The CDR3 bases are TGCGCCAGCAGCGGAGGCCGGGGGGCAGATACGCAGTATTTT.

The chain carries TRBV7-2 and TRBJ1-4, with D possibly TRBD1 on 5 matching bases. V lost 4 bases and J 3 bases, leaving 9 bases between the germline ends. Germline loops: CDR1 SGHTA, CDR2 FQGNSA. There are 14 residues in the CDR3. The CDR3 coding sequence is TGTGCCAGCAGCTCCGGGACCTCTAATGAAAAACTGTTTTTT. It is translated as CASSSGTSNEKLFF.

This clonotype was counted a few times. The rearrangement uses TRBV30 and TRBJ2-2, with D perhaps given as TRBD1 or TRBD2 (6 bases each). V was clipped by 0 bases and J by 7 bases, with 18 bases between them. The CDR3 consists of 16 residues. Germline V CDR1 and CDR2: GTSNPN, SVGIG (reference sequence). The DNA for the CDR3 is TGTGCCTGGAGTGTACCGGGGGCCGCCGGGAGCGGGGAGCTGTTTTTT. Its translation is CAWSVPGAAGSGELFF.

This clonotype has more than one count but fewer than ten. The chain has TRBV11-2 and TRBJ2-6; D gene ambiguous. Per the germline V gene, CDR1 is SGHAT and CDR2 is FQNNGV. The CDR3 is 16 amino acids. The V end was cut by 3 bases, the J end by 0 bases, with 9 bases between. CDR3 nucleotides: TGTGCCAGCAGCTTTACTCGTGTCTCTGGGGCCAACGTCCTGACTTTC. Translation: CASSFTRVSGANVLTF.

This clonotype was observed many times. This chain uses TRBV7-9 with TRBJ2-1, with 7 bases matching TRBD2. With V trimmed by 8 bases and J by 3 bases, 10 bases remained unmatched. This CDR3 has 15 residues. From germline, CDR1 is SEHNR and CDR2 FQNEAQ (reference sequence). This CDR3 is CASCHRDYHYNEQFF. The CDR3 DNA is TGTGCCAGCTGCCACCGGGACTATCACTACAATGAGCAGTTCTTC.

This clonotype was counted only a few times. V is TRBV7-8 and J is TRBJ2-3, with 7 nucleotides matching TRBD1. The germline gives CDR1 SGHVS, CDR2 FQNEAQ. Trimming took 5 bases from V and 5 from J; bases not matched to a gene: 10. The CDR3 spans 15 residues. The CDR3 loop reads CASSLTTGEGDTQYF. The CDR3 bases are TGTGCCAGCAGCCTAACCACAGGGGAAGGAGATACGCAGTATTTT. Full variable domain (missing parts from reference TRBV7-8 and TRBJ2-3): GAGVSQSPRYKVAKRGQDVALRCDPISGHVSLFWYQQALGQGPEFLTYFQNEAQLDKSGLPSDRFFAERPEGSVSTLKIQRTQQEDSAVYLCASSLTTGEGDTQYFGPGTRLTVL.

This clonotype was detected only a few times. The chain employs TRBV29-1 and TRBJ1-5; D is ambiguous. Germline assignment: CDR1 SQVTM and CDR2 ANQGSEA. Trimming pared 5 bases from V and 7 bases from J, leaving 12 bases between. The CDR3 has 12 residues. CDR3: CSVWQAGQPQHF. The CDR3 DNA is TGCAGCGTTTGGCAGGCCGGGCAGCCCCAGCATTTT.

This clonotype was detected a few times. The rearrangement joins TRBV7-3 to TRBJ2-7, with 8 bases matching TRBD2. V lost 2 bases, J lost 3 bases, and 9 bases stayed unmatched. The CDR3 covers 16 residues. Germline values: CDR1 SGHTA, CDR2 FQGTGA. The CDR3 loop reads CASSLGGGLGVYEQYF. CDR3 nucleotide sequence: TGTGCCAGCAGCTTAGGCGGGGGGCTGGGGGTCTACGAGCAGTACTTC.

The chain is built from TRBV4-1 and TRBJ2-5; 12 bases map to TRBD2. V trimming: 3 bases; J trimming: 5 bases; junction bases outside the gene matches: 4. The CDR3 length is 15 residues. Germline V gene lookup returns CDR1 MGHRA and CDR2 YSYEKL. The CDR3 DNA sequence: TGCGCCAGCAGCCATAGACTAGCGGGGGCGGAGACCCAGTACTTC. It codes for CASSHRLAGAETQYF.

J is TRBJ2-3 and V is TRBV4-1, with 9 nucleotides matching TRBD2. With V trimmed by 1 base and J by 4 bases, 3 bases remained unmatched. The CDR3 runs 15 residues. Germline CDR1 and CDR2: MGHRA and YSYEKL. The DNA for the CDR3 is TGCGCCAGCAGCCAAGTGCTAGCGGGGTCAGATACGCAGTATTTT. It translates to CASSQVLAGSDTQYF.

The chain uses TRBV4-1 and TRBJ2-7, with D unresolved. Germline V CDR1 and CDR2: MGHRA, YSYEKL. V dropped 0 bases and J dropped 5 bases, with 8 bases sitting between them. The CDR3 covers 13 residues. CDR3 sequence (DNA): TGCGCCAGCAGCCAAGATGACGGGCACGAGCAGTACTTC. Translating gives CASSQDDGHEQYF.

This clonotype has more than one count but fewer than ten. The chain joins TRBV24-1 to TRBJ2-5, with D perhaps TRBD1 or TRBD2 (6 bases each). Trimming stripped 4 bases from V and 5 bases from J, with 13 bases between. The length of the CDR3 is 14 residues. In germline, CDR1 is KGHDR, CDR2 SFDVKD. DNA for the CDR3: TGTGCCACCAGTGAACCGGGGGCAGGGGAGACCCAGTACTTC. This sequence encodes CATSEPGAGETQYF.

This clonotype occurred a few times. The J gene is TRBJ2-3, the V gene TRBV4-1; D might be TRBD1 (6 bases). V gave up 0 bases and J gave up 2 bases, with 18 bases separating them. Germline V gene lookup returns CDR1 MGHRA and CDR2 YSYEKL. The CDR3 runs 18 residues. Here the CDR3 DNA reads TGCGCCAGCAGCCAAGAGTTAGGCAGGGGCCGAACCACAGATACGCAGTATTTT. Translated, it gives CASSQELGRGRTTDTQYF.

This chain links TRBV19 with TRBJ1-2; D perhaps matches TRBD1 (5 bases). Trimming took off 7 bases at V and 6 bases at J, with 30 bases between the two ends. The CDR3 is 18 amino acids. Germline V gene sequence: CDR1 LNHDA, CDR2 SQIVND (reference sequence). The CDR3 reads CASTYLLGEQGLVDGYTF. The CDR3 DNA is TGTGCCAGTACCTACCTTCTGGGGGAGCAGGGATTGGTAGATGGCTACACCTTC.

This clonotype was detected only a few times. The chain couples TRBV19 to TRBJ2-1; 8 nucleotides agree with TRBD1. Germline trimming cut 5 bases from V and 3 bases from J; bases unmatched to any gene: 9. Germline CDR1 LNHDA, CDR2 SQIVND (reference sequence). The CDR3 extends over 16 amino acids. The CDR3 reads CASSYGTGSYYNEQFF. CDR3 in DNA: TGTGCCAGTAGTTACGGGACAGGATCTTACTACAATGAGCAGTTCTTC.

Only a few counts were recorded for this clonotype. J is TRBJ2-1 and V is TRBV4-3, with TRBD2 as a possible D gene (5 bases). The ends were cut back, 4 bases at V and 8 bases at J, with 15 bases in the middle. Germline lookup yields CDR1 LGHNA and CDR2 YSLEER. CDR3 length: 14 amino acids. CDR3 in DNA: TGCGCCAGCAGCCCCGGGGTAGTGTGGGATGAGCAGTTCTTC. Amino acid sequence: CASSPGVVWDEQFF.

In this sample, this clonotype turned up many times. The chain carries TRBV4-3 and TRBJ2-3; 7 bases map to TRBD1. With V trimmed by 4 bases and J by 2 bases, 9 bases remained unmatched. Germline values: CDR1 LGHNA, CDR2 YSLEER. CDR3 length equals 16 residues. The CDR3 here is CASSPLPGQLTDTQYF. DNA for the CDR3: TGCGCCAGCAGCCCCCTCCCGGGACAGCTCACAGATACGCAGTATTTT.

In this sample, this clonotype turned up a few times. The CDR3: CASSQVRGEQYF. The CDR3 region has the DNA TGTGCCAGCAGCCAAGTCCGGGGCGAGCAGTACTTC. The V gene is TRBV3-1, the J gene TRBJ2-7, with D perhaps matching TRBD2 (5 bases). Germline V CDR1 and CDR2: LGHDT, YNNKEL (reference sequence). Trimming cost V 1 base and J 6 bases, with 7 bases left between them. The CDR3 spans 12 residues.

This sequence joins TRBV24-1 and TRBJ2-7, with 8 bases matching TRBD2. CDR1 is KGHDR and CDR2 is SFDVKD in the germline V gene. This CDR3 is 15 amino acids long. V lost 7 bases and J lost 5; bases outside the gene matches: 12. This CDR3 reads CATSEGLAGMHEQYF. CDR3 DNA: TGTGCCACCAGCGAAGGACTAGCCGGGATGCACGAGCAGTACTTC.

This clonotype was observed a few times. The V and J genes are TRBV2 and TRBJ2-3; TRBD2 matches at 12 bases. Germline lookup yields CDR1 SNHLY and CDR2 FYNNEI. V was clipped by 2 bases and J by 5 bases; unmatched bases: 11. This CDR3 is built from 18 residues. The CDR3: CASSESSSGRAPGDTQYF. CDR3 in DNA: TGTGCCAGCAGTGAATCGTCTAGCGGGAGGGCCCCCGGAGATACGCAGTATTTT.

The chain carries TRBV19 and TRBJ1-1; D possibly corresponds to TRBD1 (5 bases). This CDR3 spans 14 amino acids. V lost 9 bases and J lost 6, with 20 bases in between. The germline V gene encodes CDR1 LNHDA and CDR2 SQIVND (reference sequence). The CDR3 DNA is TGTGCCAGCCGGCCGGGACCTTGGGTAGCTGAAGCTTTCTTT. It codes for CASRPGPWVAEAFF.

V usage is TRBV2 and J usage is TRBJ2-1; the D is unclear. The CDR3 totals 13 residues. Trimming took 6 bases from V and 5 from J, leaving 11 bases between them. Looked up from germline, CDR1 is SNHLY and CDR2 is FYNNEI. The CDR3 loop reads CASSIGPNNEQFF. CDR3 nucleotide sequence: TGTGCCAGCAGCATCGGGCCTAACAATGAGCAGTTCTTC.

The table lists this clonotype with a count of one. The CDR3 coding sequence is TGTGCCAGCAGCTCACAGCCAGGGAGGACTAATGAAAAACTGTTTTTT. This translates into CASSSQPGRTNEKLFF. The chain links TRBV7-2 to TRBJ1-4; D might be TRBD1 (5 bases). Germline CDR1 SGHTA, CDR2 FQGNSA. This CDR3 has 16 residues. The V end lost 4 bases, the J end lost 2 bases, and 14 bases lay between the germline ends. The full variable domain, rest sourced from reference TRBV7-2 and TRBJ1-4, is GAGVSQSPSNKVTEKGKDVELRCDPISGHTALYWYRQSLGQGLEFLIYFQGNSAPDKSGLPSDRFSAERTGGSVSTLTIQRTQQEDSAVYLCASSSQPGRTNEKLFFGSGTQLSVL.

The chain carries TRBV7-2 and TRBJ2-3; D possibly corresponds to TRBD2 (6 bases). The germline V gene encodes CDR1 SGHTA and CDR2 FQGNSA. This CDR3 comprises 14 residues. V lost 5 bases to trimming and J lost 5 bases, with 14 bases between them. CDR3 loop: CASSPGVRVDTQYF. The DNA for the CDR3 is TGTGCCAGCAGCCCGGGAGTCCGGGTAGATACGCAGTATTTT.

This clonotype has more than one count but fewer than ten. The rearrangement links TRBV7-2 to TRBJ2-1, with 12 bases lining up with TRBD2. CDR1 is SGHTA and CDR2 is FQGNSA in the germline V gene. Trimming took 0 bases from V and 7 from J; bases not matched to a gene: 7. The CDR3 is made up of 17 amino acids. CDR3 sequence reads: CASSLALLAGGVNEQFF. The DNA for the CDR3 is TGTGCCAGCAGCTTAGCGCTCCTAGCGGGAGGGGTAAATGAGCAGTTCTTC.

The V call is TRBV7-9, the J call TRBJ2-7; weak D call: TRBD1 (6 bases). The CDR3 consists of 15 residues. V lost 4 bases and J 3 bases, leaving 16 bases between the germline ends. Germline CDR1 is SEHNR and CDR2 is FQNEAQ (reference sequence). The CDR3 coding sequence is TGTGCCAGCAGCTCCAGGGGATCAGGACTCTACGAGCAGTACTTC. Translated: CASSSRGSGLYEQYF.

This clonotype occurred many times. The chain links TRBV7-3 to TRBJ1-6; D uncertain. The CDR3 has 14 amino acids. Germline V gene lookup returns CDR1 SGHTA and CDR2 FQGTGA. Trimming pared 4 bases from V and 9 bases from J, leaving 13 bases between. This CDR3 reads CASSSTSVGSPLHF. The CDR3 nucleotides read TGTGCCAGCAGCTCCACATCGGTTGGTTCACCCCTCCACTTT.

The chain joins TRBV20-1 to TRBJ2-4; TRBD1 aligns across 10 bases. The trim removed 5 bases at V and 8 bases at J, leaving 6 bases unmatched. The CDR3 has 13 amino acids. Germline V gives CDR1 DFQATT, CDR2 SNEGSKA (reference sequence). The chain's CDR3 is CSAAGTGAYIQYF. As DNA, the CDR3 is TGCAGTGCTGCCGGGACAGGGGCTTACATTCAGTACTTC.

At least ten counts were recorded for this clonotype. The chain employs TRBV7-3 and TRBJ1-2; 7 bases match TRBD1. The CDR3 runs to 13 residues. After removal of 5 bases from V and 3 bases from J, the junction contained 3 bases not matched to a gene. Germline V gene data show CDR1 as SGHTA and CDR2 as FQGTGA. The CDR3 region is CASSGQVDYGYTF. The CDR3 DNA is TGTGCCAGCAGCGGACAGGTGGACTATGGCTACACCTTC. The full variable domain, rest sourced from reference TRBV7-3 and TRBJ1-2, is GAGVSQTPSNKVTEKGKYVELRCDPISGHTALYWYRQSLGQGPEFLIYFQGTGAADDSGLPNDRFFAVRPEGSVSTLKIQRTERGDSAVYLCASSGQVDYGYTFGSGTRLTVV.

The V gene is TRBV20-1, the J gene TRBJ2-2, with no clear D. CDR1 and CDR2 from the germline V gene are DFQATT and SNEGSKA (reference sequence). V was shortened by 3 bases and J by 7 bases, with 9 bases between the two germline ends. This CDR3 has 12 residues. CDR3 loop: CSARVMGGELFF. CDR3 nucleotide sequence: TGCAGTGCTAGGGTTATGGGCGGGGAGCTGTTTTTT.